This entry lists 25 T cell receptor beta chains sequenced from one sample in a study of CD8 T cells in ankylosing spondylitis. One entry per CDR3 protein results from TCRdb running MiXCR on the 5' RACE reads. The sample shows 200,000 to 300,000 distinct CDR3 sequences, roughly 8.6% of them seen only once. Sample: blood, either unsorted or a sorted T cell fraction (not recorded which). These receptors came from a male donor with ankylosing spondylitis or in good health (not recorded which).

This clonotype showed up many times. The rearrangement uses TRBV3-1 and TRBJ1-1, with 7 bases lining up with TRBD1. Germline CDR1 LGHDT, CDR2 YNNKEL (reference sequence). V was pared by 3 bases and J by 6 bases, with 10 bases of the junction left unmatched. The CDR3 has 15 residues. In DNA, the CDR3 is TGTGCCAGCAGCCATCTCCCTCGGACAGGCTCTGAAGCTTTCTTT. Translated, it gives CASSHLPRTGSEAFF.

This clonotype came up many times. J is TRBJ2-1 and V is TRBV12-3 or TRBV12-4; 12 bases are a match to TRBD2. Germline trimming cut 3 bases from V and 5 bases from J; bases unmatched to any gene: 2. The CDR3 totals 15 residues. The CDR3 loop is CASSLRTSGNNEQFF. The CDR3 region has the DNA TGTGCCAGCAGTTTGAGGACTAGCGGGAACAATGAGCAGTTCTTC.

This clonotype was detected many times. V usage is TRBV7-2 and J usage is TRBJ2-3; D is unresolved. V was pared by 6 bases and J by 0 bases, with 10 bases between. CDR1 SGHTA and CDR2 FQGNSA come from the germline V gene. This CDR3 is 14 amino acids long. CDR3 DNA: TGTGCCAGCAGTTTCGCCGGGAGCACAGATACGCAGTATTTT. Translating gives CASSFAGSTDTQYF.

This clonotype showed up many times. The V and J genes are TRBV12-3 or TRBV12-4 and TRBJ1-3; 7 positions match TRBD1. The CDR3 has 16 amino acids. The V and J ends lost 1 base and 1 base, in that order; junction bases with no gene match: 4. CDR3 in DNA: TGTGCCAGCAGTTTAGTGGGCAGGGGGTCTGGAAACACCATATATTTT. Protein: CASSLVGRGSGNTIYF.

This clonotype was seen many times. The genes are TRBV5-6 and TRBJ1-4; a possible D gene is TRBD1 (6 bases). Germline CDR1 and CDR2: SGHDT and YYEEEE. Trimming stripped 0 bases from V and 2 bases from J, with 14 bases between. The CDR3 is 17 residues long. In nucleotides, the CDR3 is TGTGCCAGCAGCTTGGCCGGGCGGGGGCGGACTAATGAAAAACTGTTTTTT. Protein product: CASSLAGRGRTNEKLFF.

This clonotype has ten or more counts. The gene calls are TRBV5-1 and TRBJ1-6; D is perhaps TRBD1 (6 bases). V shed 2 bases and J shed 7 bases, with 16 bases lying between them. CDR1 SGHRS and CDR2 YFSETQ come from the germline V gene. The CDR3 is made up of 16 amino acids. CDR3 protein: CASSFRGRVHNSPLHF. DNA for the CDR3: TGCGCCAGCAGCTTCAGGGGCCGAGTTCACAATTCACCCCTCCACTTT.

The sample holds many counts of this clonotype. The chain couples TRBV20-1 to TRBJ2-3; D unclear. The CDR3 consists of 10 residues. V lost 5 bases and J 5 bases, leaving 5 bases between the germline ends. CDR1 and CDR2 from the germline V gene are DFQATT and SNEGSKA (reference sequence). In nucleotides, the CDR3 is TGCAGTGCTTGGGTAGATACGCAGTATTTT. Its translation is CSAWVDTQYF.

The chain is built from TRBV6-2 or TRBV6-3 and TRBJ1-5, with 11 bases identical to TRBD1. Germline trimming cut 7 bases from V and 2 bases from J; bases unmatched to any gene: 10. The CDR3 sequence is 17 residues long. Looked up from germline, CDR1 is MNHEY and CDR2 is SVGEGT. The CDR3 sequence is CASNYGQGAGGNQPQHF. As DNA, the CDR3 is TGTGCCAGCAACTACGGACAGGGGGCAGGGGGCAATCAGCCCCAGCATTTT.

The rearrangement joins TRBV29-1 to TRBJ1-4; no reliable D call. CDR3 size: 12 residues. The V and J ends lost 4 bases and 4 bases respectively, with 7 bases between them. Germline CDR1 reads SQVTM; CDR2 reads ANQGSEA. CDR3 nucleotide sequence: TGCAGCGTTGGTCGGGGTAATGAAAAACTGTTTTTT. Amino acids: CSVGRGNEKLFF.

Concerning this clonotype itself: Just one base apart from a much larger clone, this may be a read error. This chain uses TRBV3-1 with TRBJ2-5; D is ambiguous. Germline V lookup: CDR1 LGHDT, CDR2 YNNKEL (reference sequence). The CDR3 has 14 residues. This chain's CDR3 is CASSQDLVAETHYF. CDR3 coding DNA: TGTGCCAGCAGCCAAGATTTAGTTGCAGAGACCCATTACTTC.

The table lists this clonotype with a few counts. The V and J genes are TRBV6-5 and TRBJ2-7; no clear D gene. V lost 10 bases and J lost 1, with 11 bases in between. The CDR3 runs 12 residues. In germline, CDR1 is MNHEY, CDR2 SVGAGI. Written as DNA, the CDR3 is TGTGCCACCAGGCAGATGTCCTACGAGCAGTACTTC. The encoded protein is CATRQMSYEQYF.

This clonotype was found many times. The genes are TRBV20-1 and TRBJ2-3; 9 bases map to TRBD2. The CDR3 spans 14 residues. V trimming: 6 bases; J trimming: 6 bases; junction bases outside the gene matches: 10. The V gene's germline CDR1 is DFQATT and CDR2 SNEGSKA (reference sequence). CDR3 in amino acids: CSARPAGGLDTQYF. The CDR3 nucleotides are TGCAGTGCCCGGCCGGCGGGAGGGCTTGATACGCAGTATTTT.

This clonotype was counted many times. The chain links TRBV5-1 to TRBJ2-7; D might be TRBD1 (6 bases). V was cut by 3 bases and J by 6 bases, with 16 bases left in between. Germline V gene sequence: CDR1 SGHRS, CDR2 YFSETQ. CDR3 length: 14 residues. This chain's CDR3 is CASSWTDLGGEQYF. Here the CDR3 DNA reads TGCGCCAGCAGCTGGACGGACCTAGGGGGCGAGCAGTACTTC.

This clonotype was seen more than once but under ten times. V usage is TRBV7-2 and J usage is TRBJ1-3, with D uncertain. The V end lost 1 base, the J end lost 4 bases, and 8 bases lay between the germline ends. This CDR3 region has 14 residues. CDR1 SGHTA and CDR2 FQGNSA come from the germline V gene. The CDR3 sequence: CASSLGREGNTIYF. CDR3 bases: TGTGCCAGCAGCTTAGGAAGGGAAGGAAACACCATATATTTT.

This clonotype was seen many times. This sequence joins TRBV27 and TRBJ1-4; maybe TRBD1 (5 bases). The CDR3 extends over 15 amino acids. Trimming cost V 4 bases and J 5 bases, with 14 bases left between them. The germline CDR1 and CDR2 sequences are MNHEY and SMNVEV (reference sequence). Here the CDR3 DNA reads TGTGCCAGCAGTTCCTCCGGGACCTACAATGAAAAACTGTTTTTT. Encoded protein: CASSSSGTYNEKLFF. Together with reference TRBV27 and TRBJ1-4, the CDR3 gives the full variable domain: EAQVTQNPRYLITVTGKKLTVTCSQNMNHEYMSWYRQDPGLGLRQIYYSMNVEVTDKGDVPEGYKVSRKEKRNFPLILESPSPNQTSLYFCASSSSGTYNEKLFFGSGTQLSVL.

This clonotype turned up a few times. This chain links TRBV15 with TRBJ1-2; perhaps TRBD1 as D (6 bases). Trimming removed 1 base at V and 7 bases at J, with 16 bases between. Germline assignment: CDR1 LNHNV and CDR2 YYDKDF (reference sequence). The CDR3 consists of 15 residues. This CDR3 is CATSRAILTGPGYTF. CDR3 in DNA: TGTGCCACCAGCAGAGCGATTCTAACAGGGCCTGGCTACACCTTC.

This clonotype was recorded a few times. The chain joins TRBV12-3 or TRBV12-4 to TRBJ2-7, with TRBD1 as a possible D gene (5 bases). This CDR3 spans 13 amino acids. The germline V and J ends were trimmed by 6 bases and 2 bases, with 11 bases remaining between them. The CDR3 coding sequence is TGTGCCAGCAGCCCCGGACAACCCTACGAGCAGTACTTC. Translating it yields CASSPGQPYEQYF.

CDR3 sequence (DNA): TGTGCCAGCAGTTTTAATTTGGTGGGTGAAGCTTTCTTT. Translated, it gives CASSFNLVGEAFF. The rearrangement uses TRBV12-3 or TRBV12-4 and TRBJ1-1; D ambiguous. The CDR3 spans 13 residues. Between the trimmed V and J ends, which lost 3 bases and 7 bases, there was a span of 12 bases.

In its sample, this clonotype was seen many times. CDR3 DNA: TGTGCCAGCAGCCCCAACGGGGGCTCCTACGAGCAGTACTTC. It translates to CASSPNGGSYEQYF. The chain is built from TRBV3-1 and TRBJ2-7, with D possibly being TRBD2 (6 bases). Germline CDR1 and CDR2: LGHDT and YNNKEL (reference sequence). The CDR3 loop spans 14 amino acids. The germline V and J ends were trimmed by 4 bases and 0 bases, with 10 bases remaining between them.

This clonotype was counted at least ten times. The rearrangement joins TRBV27 to TRBJ2-3; D call uncertain. V was cut by 0 bases and J by 1 base, with 2 bases left in between. CDR3 size: 13 residues. CDR1 is MNHEY, CDR2 SMNVEV, per germline (reference sequence). The CDR3 sequence: CASSLSRTDTQYF. CDR3 nucleotides: TGTGCCAGCAGTTTATCCCGCACAGATACGCAGTATTTT.

This clonotype was recorded at least ten times. The CDR3 region has the DNA TGCGCCAGCAGCCGTACGGGTGGGGACATAATCGACCATCAGCCCCAGCATTTT. Encoded protein: CASSRTGGDIIDHQPQHF. V is TRBV4-1 and J is TRBJ1-5; D is perhaps TRBD1 (6 bases). V was clipped by 4 bases and J by 5 bases, with 24 bases between them. CDR1 and CDR2 from the germline V gene are MGHRA and YSYEKL. The length of the CDR3 is 18 residues.

This clonotype came up many times. This sequence joins TRBV20-1 and TRBJ2-2; D unclear. CDR3 length: 15 amino acids. Germline V gene data show CDR1 as DFQATT and CDR2 as SNEGSKA (reference sequence). V lost 0 bases to trimming and J lost 5 bases, with 13 bases between them. In DNA form, the CDR3 reads TGCAGTGCTAGAGAGGCAGGACCTAAGACCGGGGAGCTGTTTTTT. This translates into CSAREAGPKTGELFF.

This clonotype was observed at least ten times. This chain joins TRBV7-2 and TRBJ2-1, with D unclear. Germline values: CDR1 SGHTA, CDR2 FQGNSA. CDR3 length: 15 amino acids. V lost 3 bases and J lost 12, with 21 bases in between. CDR3: CASSFTPPGPTGQFF. CDR3 nucleotides: TGTGCCAGCAGCTTTACCCCGCCCGGGCCAACCGGGCAGTTCTTC.

This clonotype was observed many times. The V call is TRBV5-8, the J call TRBJ2-7; 11 nucleotides match TRBD1. This CDR3 is built from 16 residues. Unmatched junction bases numbered 7, after V lost 5 bases and J lost 0 bases. Germline V lookup: CDR1 SGHTS, CDR2 YDEGEE. CDR3 nucleotides: TGTGCCAGCAGACCTGGGACAGGGGGAGTCTCCTACGAGCAGTACTTC. Its protein is CASRPGTGGVSYEQYF.

This clonotype was observed a few times. This rearrangement joins TRBV5-1 to TRBJ1-6, with TRBD1 matching over 8 bases. The V gene end was trimmed by 4 bases and the J gene end by 5 bases; junction bases not matched to a gene: 5. This CDR3 has 15 amino acids. Germline V lookup: CDR1 SGHRS, CDR2 YFSETQ. CDR3 in amino acids: CASSTSTGDNSPLHF. The DNA for the CDR3 is TGCGCCAGCAGCACCTCGACAGGGGATAATTCACCCCTCCACTTT. The full variable domain, with the rest looked up from reference TRBV5-1 and TRBJ1-6, is KAGVTQTPRYLIKTRGQQVTLSCSPISGHRSVSWYQQTPGQGLQFLFEYFSETQRNKGNFPGRFSGRQFSNSRSEMNVSTLELGDSALYLCASSTSTGDNSPLHFGNGTRLTVT.